What follows is one T cell receptor beta chain and its context. This entry comes from a study of control samples from healthy donors and cancer patients. Germline V gene lookup returns CDR1 KGHSH and CDR2 LQKENI. V dropped 2 bases and J dropped 4 bases, with 10 bases sitting between them. The CDR3 sequence is 14 residues long. Sequenced by immunoSEQ multiplex PCR; TCRdb stores in-frame clones only, minus some. The sample holds 150,000 to 200,000 clones, approximately 96% seen once. This clonotype originated in a woman in her thirties in good health. Input material: blood. The genes are TRBV18 and TRBJ2-3; the D is unclear. Here the CDR3 reads CASSPGIPADTQYF. The CDR3 DNA follows: TGTGCCAGCTCACCAGGAATCCCGGCAGATACGCAGTATTTT.